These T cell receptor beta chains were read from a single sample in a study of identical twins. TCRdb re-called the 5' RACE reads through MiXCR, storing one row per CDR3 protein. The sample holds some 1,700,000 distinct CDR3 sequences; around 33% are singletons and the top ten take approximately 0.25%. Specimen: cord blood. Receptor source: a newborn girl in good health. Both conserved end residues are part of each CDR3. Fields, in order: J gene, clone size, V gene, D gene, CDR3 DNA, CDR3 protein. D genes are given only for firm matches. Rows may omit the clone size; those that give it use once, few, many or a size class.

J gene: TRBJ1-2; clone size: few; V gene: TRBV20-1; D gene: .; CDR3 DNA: TGCAGTGCTACCCCTCCAGGGAATTATGGCTACACCTTC; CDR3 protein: CSATPPGNYGYTF
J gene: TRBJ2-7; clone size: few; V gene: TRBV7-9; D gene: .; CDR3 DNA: TGTGCCAGCAGCTTAGCTCAAGGGCGGTACAATGAGCAGTACTTC; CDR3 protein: CASSLAQGRYNEQYF
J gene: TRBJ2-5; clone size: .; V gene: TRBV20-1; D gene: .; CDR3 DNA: TGCAGTGCTCTAAGGCCGGGGTCGATTCAAGAGACCCAGTACTTC; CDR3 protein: CSALRPGSIQETQYF
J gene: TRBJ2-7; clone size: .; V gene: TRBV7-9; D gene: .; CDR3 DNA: TGTGCCAGCAGCTTAGGAGACAGCGAATCCTACGAGCAGTACTTC; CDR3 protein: CASSLGDSESYEQYF
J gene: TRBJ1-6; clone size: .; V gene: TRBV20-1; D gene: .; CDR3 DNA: TGCAGTGTTAGCGACCTCGGCAGGAATTCACCCCTCCACTTT; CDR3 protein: CSVSDLGRNSPLHF
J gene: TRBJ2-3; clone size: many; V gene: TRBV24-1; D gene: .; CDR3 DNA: TGTGCCACCAGTGATTTGATGACAGATACGCAGTATTTT; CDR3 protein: CATSDLMTDTQYF
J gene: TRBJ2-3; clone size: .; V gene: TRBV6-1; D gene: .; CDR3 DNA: TGTGCCAGCATCAAGGGAGCGAGAGAGAGAGATACGCAGTATTTT; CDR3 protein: CASIKGARERDTQYF
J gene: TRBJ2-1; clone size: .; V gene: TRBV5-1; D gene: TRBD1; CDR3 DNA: TGCGCCAGCAGCCCGACAGGGGCTACCAATGAGCAGTTCTTC; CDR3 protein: CASSPTGATNEQFF
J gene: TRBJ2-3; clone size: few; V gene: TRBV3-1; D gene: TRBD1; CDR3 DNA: TGTGCCAGCAGCCCACAACAATCCCGACAGGGGGCGCTTAGGGATACGCAGTATTTT; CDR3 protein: CASSPQQSRQGALRDTQYF
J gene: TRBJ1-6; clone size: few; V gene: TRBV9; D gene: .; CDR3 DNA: TGTGCCAGCAGCCCAGCGATCGTAAGGAATTCACCCCTCCACTTT; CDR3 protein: CASSPAIVRNSPLHF
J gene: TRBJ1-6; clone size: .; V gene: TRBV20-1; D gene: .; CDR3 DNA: TGCAGTGCTAGAGAAGAGGGACTCTATAATTCACCCCTCCACTTT; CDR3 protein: CSAREEGLYNSPLHF
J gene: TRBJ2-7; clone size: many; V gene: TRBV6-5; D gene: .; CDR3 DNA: TGTGCCAGCAGTTACTCAGGGCCTAACGTCTACGAGCAGTACTTC; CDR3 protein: CASSYSGPNVYEQYF
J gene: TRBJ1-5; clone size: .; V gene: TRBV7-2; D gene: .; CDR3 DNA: TGTGCCAGCAGCCCCCTCTTGGGTAGCAATCAGCCCCAGCATTTT; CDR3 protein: CASSPLLGSNQPQHF
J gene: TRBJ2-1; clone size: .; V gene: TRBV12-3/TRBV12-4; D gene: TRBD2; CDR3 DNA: TGTGCCAGCAGTTTCCCACTAGCGGGAGACCTCTACAATGAGCAGTTCTTC; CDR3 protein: CASSFPLAGDLYNEQFF
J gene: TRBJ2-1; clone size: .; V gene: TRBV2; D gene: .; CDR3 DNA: TGTGCCAGCAGTGAAATCACTTGGGCGAGGACCAGCAATGAGCAGTTCTTC; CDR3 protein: CASSEITWARTSNEQFF
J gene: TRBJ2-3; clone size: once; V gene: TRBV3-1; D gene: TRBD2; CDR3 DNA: TGTGCCAGCAGCCAAGTCTTCGGGGGGGCTAGCACAGATACGCAGTATTTT; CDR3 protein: CASSQVFGGASTDTQYF
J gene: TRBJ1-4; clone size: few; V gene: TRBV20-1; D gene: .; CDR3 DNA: TGCAGTGCGGCGACGGTGGCAACTAATGAAAAACTGTTTTTT; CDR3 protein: CSAATVATNEKLFF
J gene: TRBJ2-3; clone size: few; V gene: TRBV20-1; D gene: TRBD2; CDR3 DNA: TGCAGTGCCCAAACCATTCTAGCGGCCCAGCGCACAGATACGCAGTATTTT; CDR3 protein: CSAQTILAAQRTDTQYF
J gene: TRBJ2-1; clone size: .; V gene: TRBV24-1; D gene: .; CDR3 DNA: TGTGCCACCAGTGCCGCGACTCTGGGAAATGAGCAGTTCTTC; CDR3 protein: CATSAATLGNEQFF
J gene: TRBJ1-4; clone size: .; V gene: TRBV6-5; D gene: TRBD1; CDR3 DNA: TGTGCCAGCAGCCTACAGGGGGGGCGGGAAAAACTGTTTTTT; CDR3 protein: CASSLQGGREKLFF
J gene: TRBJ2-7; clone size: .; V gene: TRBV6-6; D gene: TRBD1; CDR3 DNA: TGTGCCAGCAGTTACCCGTTGCGGACAGGACCCTACGAGCAGTACTTC; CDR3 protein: CASSYPLRTGPYEQYF
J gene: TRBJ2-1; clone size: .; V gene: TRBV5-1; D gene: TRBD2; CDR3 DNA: TGCGCCAGCAGCTTGATACCGGGACTAGCGGGAGAGAATGAGCAGTTCTTC; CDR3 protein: CASSLIPGLAGENEQFF
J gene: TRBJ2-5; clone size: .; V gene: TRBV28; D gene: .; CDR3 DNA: TGTGCCAGCAGGATGGGGTACAATGAGCAGTACTTC; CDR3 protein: CASRMGYNEQYF
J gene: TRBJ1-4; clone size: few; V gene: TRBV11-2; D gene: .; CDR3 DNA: TGTGCCAGCAGCTTATGGGTAGGGAGTGGTGAAAAACTGTTTTTT; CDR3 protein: CASSLWVGSGEKLFF
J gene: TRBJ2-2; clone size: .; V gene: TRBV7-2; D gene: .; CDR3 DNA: TGTGCCAGCAGCTTAGGCGTGCACACCGGGGAGCTGTTTTTT; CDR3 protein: CASSLGVHTGELFF
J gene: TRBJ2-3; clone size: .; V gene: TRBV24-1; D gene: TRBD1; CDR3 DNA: TGTGCCACCGCCGGGACAGGGGACGTCACAGATACGCAGTATTTT; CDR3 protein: CATAGTGDVTDTQYF
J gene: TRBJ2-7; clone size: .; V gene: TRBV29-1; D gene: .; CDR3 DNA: TGCAGCGTTGAAGAACGGACGGTCGGCGGGCAGTACTTC; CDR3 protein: CSVEERTVGGQYF
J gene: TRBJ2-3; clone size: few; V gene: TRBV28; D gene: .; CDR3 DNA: TGTGCCAGCAGCTATGCAGGGGGACTCACTAGCACAGATACGCAGTATTTT; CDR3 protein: CASSYAGGLTSTDTQYF
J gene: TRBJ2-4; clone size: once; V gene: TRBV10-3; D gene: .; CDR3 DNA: TGTGCCATCAGTGAGTCGAGGCAGGGAAACATTCAGTACTTC; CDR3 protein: CAISESRQGNIQYF
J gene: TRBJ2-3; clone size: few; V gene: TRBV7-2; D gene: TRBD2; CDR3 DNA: TGTGCCAGCAGCTTAGGCGGGAGGGACGCAGATACGCAGTATTTT; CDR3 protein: CASSLGGRDADTQYF
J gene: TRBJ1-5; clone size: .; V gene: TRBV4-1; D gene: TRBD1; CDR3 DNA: TGCGCCAGCAGCCACCGACAGGGAGGGTATAGCAATCAGCCCCAGCATTTT; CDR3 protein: CASSHRQGGYSNQPQHF
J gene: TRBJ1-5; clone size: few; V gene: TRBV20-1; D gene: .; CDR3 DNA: TGCAGTGCTATTGATTTCGATCAGCCCCAGCATTTT; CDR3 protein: CSAIDFDQPQHF
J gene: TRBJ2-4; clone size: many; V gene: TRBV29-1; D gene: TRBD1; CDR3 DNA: TGCAGCGTTGAAGAGGACAGGACGGACATTCAGTACTTC; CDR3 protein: CSVEEDRTDIQYF
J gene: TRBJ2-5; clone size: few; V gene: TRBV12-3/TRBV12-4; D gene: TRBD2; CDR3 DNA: TGTGCCAGCAGGGGTAGCGGGGAGCACCAAGAGACCCAGTACTTC; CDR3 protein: CASRGSGEHQETQYF
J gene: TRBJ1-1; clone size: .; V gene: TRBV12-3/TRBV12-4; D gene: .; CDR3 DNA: TGTGCCAGCAGTTTTCAGGGGTGGATGAACACTGAAGCTTTCTTT; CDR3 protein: CASSFQGWMNTEAFF
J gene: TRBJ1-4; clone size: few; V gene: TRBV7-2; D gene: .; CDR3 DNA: TGTGCCAGCAGCTTAGCGTTCGGGGCAACTAATGAAAAACTGTTTTTT; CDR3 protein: CASSLAFGATNEKLFF
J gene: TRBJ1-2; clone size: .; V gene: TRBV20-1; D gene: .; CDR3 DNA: TGCAGTGCCCCCGTACGGGAAGCGTCTAACTATGGCTACACCTTC; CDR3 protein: CSAPVREASNYGYTF
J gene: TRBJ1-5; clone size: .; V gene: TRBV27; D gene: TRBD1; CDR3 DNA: TGTGCCAGCAGTTTATCAGGGACAGTTAGCAATCAGCCCCAGCATTTT; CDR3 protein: CASSLSGTVSNQPQHF
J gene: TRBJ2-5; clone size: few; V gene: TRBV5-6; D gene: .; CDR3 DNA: TGTGCCAGCAGCTTGGCCGGCAGGGGAGGGGAGACCCAGTACTTC; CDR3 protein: CASSLAGRGGETQYF
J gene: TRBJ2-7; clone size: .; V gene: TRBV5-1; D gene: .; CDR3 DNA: TGCGCCAGCAGCGCGGATGTGGCAGCTCTTTACTACGAGCAGTACTTC; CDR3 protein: CASSADVAALYYEQYF